This TCR beta chain emerged from a study of shared T cell receptors in the human thymus. This CDR3 spans 15 amino acids. Trimming took 1 base from V and 2 from J; bases not matched to a gene: 2. CDR1 is SGHTA and CDR2 is FQGNSA in the germline V gene. Sequenced by immunoSEQ multiplex PCR; TCRdb stores in-frame clones only, minus some. The sample consists of hundreds of thousands of clones, around 87% of them appearing once. These same data were also listed under a study on human thymus T cells. That paper notes: The donors were infants in Finland with congenital heart defects, otherwise immunologically healthy. Resections were taken during corrective heart surgery, and the thymus tissue came from these. Biased V and J segment usage appeared in thymus and peripheral blood. Related research described strongly overlapping thymic repertoires in unrelated people.

The sequence derives from a boy under two years old with a congenital heart defect. The sequencing input was thymocytes. The rearrangement joins TRBV7-2 to TRBJ2-7, with 10 bases identical to TRBD1. CDR3 nucleotides: TGTGCCAGCAGCTTAGGGGGACAGGGGCCCTACGAGCAGTACTTC. As protein: CASSLGGQGPYEQYF.